This record looks at one TCR beta chain sequence and its context. Its antigen is not identified. V lost 2 bases and J 2 bases, leaving 7 bases between the germline ends. Germline CDR1 reads MNHNS; CDR2 reads SASEGT. The CDR3 is made up of 13 amino acids. The sample belongs to a study of T-cell memory formation after mild COVID-19. The overall study: Clusters were largely donor specific. Findings and caveats of the study: Among CD4+ contracting clones, most were CM and EM, and CD8+ ones EMRA.

MiXCR was run by TCRdb on the 5' RACE reads, yielding one entry per CDR3 protein. The sample carries under 550,000 distinct CDR3 sequences, about a sixth recorded once. The origin of this receptor is a man between 18 and 35 years old who had mild COVID-19 (a few samples of this study predate the infection). Cell type and time point are not known. The sample taken for sequencing was PBMCs or a T cell subset sorted from them (not recorded which). V gene TRBV6-1 combines with J gene TRBJ2-7; D might be TRBD1 (5 bases). CDR3 sequence: CASSEYRPYEQYV. The CDR3 nucleotides are TGTGCCAGCAGTGAATACAGGCCCTACGAGCAGTACGTC.